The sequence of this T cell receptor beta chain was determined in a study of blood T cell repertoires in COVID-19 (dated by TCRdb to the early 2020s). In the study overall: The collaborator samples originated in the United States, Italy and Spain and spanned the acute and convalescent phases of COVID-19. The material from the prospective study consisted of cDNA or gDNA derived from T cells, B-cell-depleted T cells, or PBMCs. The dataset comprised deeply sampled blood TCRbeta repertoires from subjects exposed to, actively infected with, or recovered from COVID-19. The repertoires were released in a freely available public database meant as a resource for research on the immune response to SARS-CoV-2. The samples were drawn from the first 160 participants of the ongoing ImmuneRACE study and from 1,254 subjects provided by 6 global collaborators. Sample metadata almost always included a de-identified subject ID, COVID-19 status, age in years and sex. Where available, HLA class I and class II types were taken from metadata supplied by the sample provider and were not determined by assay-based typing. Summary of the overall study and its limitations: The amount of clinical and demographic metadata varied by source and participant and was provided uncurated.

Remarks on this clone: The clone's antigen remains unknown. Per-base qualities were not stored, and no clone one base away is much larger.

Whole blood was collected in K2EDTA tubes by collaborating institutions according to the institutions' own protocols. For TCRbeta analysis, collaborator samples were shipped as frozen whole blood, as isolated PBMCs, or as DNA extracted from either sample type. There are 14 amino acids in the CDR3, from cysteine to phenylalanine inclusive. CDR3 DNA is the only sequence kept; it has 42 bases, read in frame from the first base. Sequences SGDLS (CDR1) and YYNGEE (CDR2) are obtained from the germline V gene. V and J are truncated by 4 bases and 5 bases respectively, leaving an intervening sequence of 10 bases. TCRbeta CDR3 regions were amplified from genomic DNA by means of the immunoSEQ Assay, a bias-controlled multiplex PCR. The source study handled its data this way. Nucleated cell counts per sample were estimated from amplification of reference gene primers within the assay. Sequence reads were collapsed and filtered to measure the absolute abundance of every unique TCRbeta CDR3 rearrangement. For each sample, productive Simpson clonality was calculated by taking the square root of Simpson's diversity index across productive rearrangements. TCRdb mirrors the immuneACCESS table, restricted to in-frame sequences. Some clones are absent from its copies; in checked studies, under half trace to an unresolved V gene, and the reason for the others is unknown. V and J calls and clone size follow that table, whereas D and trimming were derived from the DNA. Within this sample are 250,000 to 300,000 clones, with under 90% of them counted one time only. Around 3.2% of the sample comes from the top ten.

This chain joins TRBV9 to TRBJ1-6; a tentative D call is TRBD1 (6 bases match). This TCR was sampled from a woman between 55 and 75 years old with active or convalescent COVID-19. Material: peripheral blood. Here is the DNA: TGTGCCAGCAGCCCACAGGGAAATAATTCACCCCTCCACTTT. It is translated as CASSPQGNNSPLHF.